These T cell receptor beta chains were read from a single sample in a study of T cells in Graves' hyperthyroidism and ophthalmopathy. A single record per CDR3 protein comes from TCRdb applying MiXCR to the multiplex PCR reads. Of around 350,000 distinct CDR3 sequences detected, less than 15% appear once; the ten largest clones hold 9.2%. The sample taken for sequencing was blood. The receptor source for this set is a young woman with Graves' hyperthyroidism. The CDR3 runs from the conserved cysteine through the conserved F or W. Each record gives: D gene, V gene, J gene, clone size, CDR3 DNA, CDR3 protein. A D gene is named only where the DNA matches it firmly. A clone size is listed for some rows: how often the clone was seen (once, few, many), or a class if it is expanded.

.,TRBV3-1,TRBJ2-1,many,TGTGCCAGCAGCCAAGTAATCAGGAACTCCCGAGAGGTGGGAGAGCAGTTCTTC,CASSQVIRNSREVGEQFF
.,TRBV4-1,TRBJ2-5,few,TGCGCCAGCAGCCAAGAAACAGGGTTACGAGAGACCCAGTACTTC,CASSQETGLRETQYF
.,TRBV20-1,TRBJ1-1,many,TGCAGTGCTACCGGGCGGGTATTGGGCACTGAAGCTTTCTTT,CSATGRVLGTEAFF
.,TRBV30,TRBJ1-1,many,TGTGCCTGGAGTGCGACACAAAACACTGAAGCTTTCTTT,CAWSATQNTEAFF
.,TRBV20-1,TRBJ2-2,few,TGCAGTGCTAGACAGGGGGGGAACACCGGGGAGCTGTTTTTT,CSARQGGNTGELFF
.,TRBV19,TRBJ2-1,many,TGTGCCAGTGGGGACGGGAACAATGAGCAGTTCTTC,CASGDGNNEQFF
TRBD2,TRBV7-2,TRBJ2-1,many,TGTGCCAGCAGCTCTCGACTAGCGGAAGCCTACAATGAGCAGTTCTTC,CASSSRLAEAYNEQFF
.,TRBV20-1,TRBJ1-5,many,TGCAGTGCTGCGGACAGCAGAGGCAATCAGCCCCAGCATTTT,CSAADSRGNQPQHF
.,TRBV28,TRBJ2-5,many,TGTGCCAGCAGCCAAGGACTCCTATTGGAGACCCAGTACTTC,CASSQGLLLETQYF
TRBD1,TRBV5-1,TRBJ2-1,many,TGCGCCAGCAGCTTGGTTCTTGGGACAGGTGGCGAGCAGTTCTTC,CASSLVLGTGGEQFF
TRBD2,TRBV5-1,TRBJ2-3,many,TGCGCCAGCAGCACTGGACTAGCGGGAGGTGGCACAGATACGCAGTATTTT,CASSTGLAGGGTDTQYF
.,TRBV18,TRBJ2-6,many,TGTGCCAGCTCAGCCACAGTCTCTGGGGCCAACGTCCTGACTTTC,CASSATVSGANVLTF
.,TRBV27,TRBJ2-3,few,TGTGCCAGCCGTTTCGTGGCAGATCTCACAGATACGCAGTATTTT,CASRFVADLTDTQYF
.,TRBV9,TRBJ1-1,.,TGTGCCAGCAGCACCCGGGGCTCTGGGACTGAAGCTTTCTTT,CASSTRGSGTEAFF
.,TRBV5-1,TRBJ2-7,many,TGCGCCAGCAGCGTGATTCTAAGCGGATCCTACGAGCAGTACTTC,CASSVILSGSYEQYF
.,TRBV9,TRBJ1-4,few,TGTGCCAGCAGCCTAGAAGGACAGTCTAATGAAAAACTGTTTTTT,CASSLEGQSNEKLFF
.,TRBV24-1,TRBJ2-2,many,TGTGCCTCGTCCGCATTCACCGGGGAGCTGTTTTTT,CASSAFTGELFF
TRBD2,TRBV6-2/TRBV6-3,TRBJ2-7,many,TGTGCCAGCAGTTCCGAACTAGCGGGAGGGCACGACGAGCAGTACTTC,CASSSELAGGHDEQYF
TRBD1,TRBV9,TRBJ2-3,many,TGTGCCAGCAGCGTTTGGACGGGACAGGGGGGAGATACGCAGTATTTT,CASSVWTGQGGDTQYF
.,TRBV3-1,TRBJ2-3,once,TGTGCCAGCAGACTAAGTGGGGCTAGCACAGATACGCAGTATTTT,CASRLSGASTDTQYF
.,TRBV29-1,TRBJ1-3,.,TGCAGCGTTGCTCCAGGTGGGGCACTGGGAGACACCATATATTTT,CSVAPGGALGDTIYF
TRBD1,TRBV6-2/TRBV6-3,TRBJ2-3,many,TGTGCCAGCAGTTACCAGAAAGGACAGGGGGAAACAGATACGCAGTATTTT,CASSYQKGQGETDTQYF
.,TRBV3-1,TRBJ1-1,many,TGTGCCAGCAGCCAAGTCCCGGGTATGAACACTGAAGCTTTCTTT,CASSQVPGMNTEAFF
.,TRBV29-1,TRBJ2-1,many,TGCAGCGTCTTGTGGGGAGGGACATTTAATGAGCAGTTCTTC,CSVLWGGTFNEQFF
.,TRBV9,TRBJ1-3,many,TGTGCCAGCAGCGTAGATGCTCTCAGCTCTGGAAACACCATATATTTT,CASSVDALSSGNTIYF
TRBD2,TRBV30,TRBJ2-3,few,TGTGCCTGGAGTCCACACATTGCTAGCGGGGATAGAGATACGCAGTATTTT,CAWSPHIASGDRDTQYF
.,TRBV5-5,TRBJ2-3,few,TGTGCCAGCACCTCCAGCCGGGGCGGAAGGGCAGATACGCAGTATTTT,CASTSSRGGRADTQYF
TRBD1,TRBV2,TRBJ1-5,many,TGTGCCAGCAGTACCGGGACAGGGAGGGGTCAGCCCCAGCATTTT,CASSTGTGRGQPQHF
TRBD1,TRBV5-1,TRBJ1-1,many,TGCGCCAGCAACCGGGACAGGGGGCGGAACACTGAAGCTTTCTTT,CASNRDRGRNTEAFF
.,TRBV27,TRBJ2-3,many,TGTGCCAGCAGTAGGAAAGATACGCAGTATTTT,CASSRKDTQYF
TRBD1,TRBV28,TRBJ1-2,.,TGTGCCAGCAGTTACCCCGGGACAGCCTATGGCTACACCTTC,CASSYPGTAYGYTF
.,TRBV19,TRBJ1-5,many,TGTGCCAGCGTTATGGGGAATCAGCCCCAGCATTTT,CASVMGNQPQHF
.,TRBV28,TRBJ1-5,many,TGTGCCAGCAGCCTGGGGCAGGTAGGGCAGCCCCAGCATTTT,CASSLGQVGQPQHF
TRBD1,TRBV4-1,TRBJ2-1,few,TGCGCCAGCAGTCCCGGGACAGCTTACAATGAGCAGTTCTTC,CASSPGTAYNEQFF
.,TRBV18,TRBJ2-7,few,TGTGCCAGCTCACCAAGGACAGCCTCGGGTGAGCAGTACTTC,CASSPRTASGEQYF
TRBD2,TRBV7-9,TRBJ2-3,many,TGTGCCAGCAGCTGGGGACTAGCGGGAGGGAGGCTCACAGATACGCAGTATTTT,CASSWGLAGGRLTDTQYF
.,TRBV4-1,TRBJ2-7,few,TGCGCCAGCAGCCAAAGGGTGATTAGCGGCTACGAGCAGTACTTC,CASSQRVISGYEQYF
TRBD1,TRBV2,TRBJ1-3,many,TGTGCCAGCAGCCTTACGAGAAAAGGGACAGGGCGCGGAAACACCATATATTTT,CASSLTRKGTGRGNTIYF
TRBD1,TRBV7-9,TRBJ1-1,few,TGTGCCAGCAGCTTTTCCGGGACAGGGAACACTGAAGCTTTCTTT,CASSFSGTGNTEAFF
.,TRBV20-1,TRBJ1-6,few,TGCAGTGCAACACCGCCGTCGGCACCCCTCCACTTT,CSATPPSAPLHF
.,TRBV28,TRBJ1-5,many,TGTGCCAGCAGTTTAGAACGCGGGCGACAGCCCCAGCATTTT,CASSLERGRQPQHF
.,TRBV3-1,TRBJ1-1,many,TGTGCCAGCAGCCGGGGGGCCGGTACTGAAGCTTTCTTT,CASSRGAGTEAFF
.,TRBV3-1,TRBJ1-2,many,TGTGCCAGCAGCCCTAACCGCCTACAGGGTAGGAATGGCTACACCTTC,CASSPNRLQGRNGYTF
.,TRBV6-1,TRBJ1-2,many,TGTGCCAGCAGGGCCGGGGGGGCAACGGGCTATGGCTACACCTTC,CASRAGGATGYGYTF
TRBD2,TRBV7-6,TRBJ2-7,.,TGTGCCAGCAGCAACGGGGGGGCCGGCTACGAGCAGTACTTC,CASSNGGAGYEQYF
.,TRBV6-1,TRBJ1-2,.,TGTGCCAGCAGGGCCTTGATGGGTCTGAACTATGGCTACACCTTC,CASRALMGLNYGYTF
.,TRBV12-3/TRBV12-4,TRBJ1-1,many,TGTGCCAGCAGTCGCAAATCGGGCAATGCTTTCTTT,CASSRKSGNAFF
.,TRBV19,TRBJ2-2,.,TGTGCCAGTAGTATAGATCAGGGAAGGGGGACCGGGGAGCTGTTTTTT,CASSIDQGRGTGELFF
.,TRBV5-1,TRBJ2-7,.,TGCGCCAGCAGGGTGGGAATAAGCAGGTACAATGAGCAGTACTTC,CASRVGISRYNEQYF
TRBD1,TRBV29-1,TRBJ2-4,many,TGCAGCGCCCGGGACAGGGAAAACATTCAGTACTTC,CSARDRENIQYF
.,TRBV28,TRBJ1-2,.,TGTGCCAGCAGTTTGAGTGAGAACTATGGCTACACCTTC,CASSLSENYGYTF
.,TRBV6-5,TRBJ1-2,many,TGTGCCAGCAGTTACTCGGCAGGGGATGGCTACACCTTC,CASSYSAGDGYTF
.,TRBV6-2/TRBV6-3,TRBJ2-1,many,TGTGCCAGCAGTTGGCCGCGGGGGCGGCAGTTCTTC,CASSWPRGRQFF
.,TRBV19,TRBJ2-7,.,TGTGCCAGTAGCGAGGTTGGGACTGCCTACTCCGAGCAGTACTTC,CASSEVGTAYSEQYF
.,TRBV20-1,TRBJ1-2,many,TGCAGTGCTAGAGCGCACGGTATGGGGTTCAGCTACACCTTC,CSARAHGMGFSYTF